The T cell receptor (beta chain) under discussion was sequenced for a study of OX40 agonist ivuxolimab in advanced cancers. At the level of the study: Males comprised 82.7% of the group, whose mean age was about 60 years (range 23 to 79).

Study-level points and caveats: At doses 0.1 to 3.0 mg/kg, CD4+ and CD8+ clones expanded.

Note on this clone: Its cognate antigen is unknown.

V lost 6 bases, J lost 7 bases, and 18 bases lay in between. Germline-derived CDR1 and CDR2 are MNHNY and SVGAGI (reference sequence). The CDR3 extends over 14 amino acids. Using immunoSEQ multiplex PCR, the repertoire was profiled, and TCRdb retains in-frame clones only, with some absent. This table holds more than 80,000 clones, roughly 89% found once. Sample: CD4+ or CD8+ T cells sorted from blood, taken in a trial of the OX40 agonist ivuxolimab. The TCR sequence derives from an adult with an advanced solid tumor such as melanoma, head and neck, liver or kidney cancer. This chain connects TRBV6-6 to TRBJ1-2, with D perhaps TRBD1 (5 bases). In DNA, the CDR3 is TGTGCCAGCAGACAGGTCGGAGATTATCGTGGCTACACCTTC. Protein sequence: CASRQVGDYRGYTF.